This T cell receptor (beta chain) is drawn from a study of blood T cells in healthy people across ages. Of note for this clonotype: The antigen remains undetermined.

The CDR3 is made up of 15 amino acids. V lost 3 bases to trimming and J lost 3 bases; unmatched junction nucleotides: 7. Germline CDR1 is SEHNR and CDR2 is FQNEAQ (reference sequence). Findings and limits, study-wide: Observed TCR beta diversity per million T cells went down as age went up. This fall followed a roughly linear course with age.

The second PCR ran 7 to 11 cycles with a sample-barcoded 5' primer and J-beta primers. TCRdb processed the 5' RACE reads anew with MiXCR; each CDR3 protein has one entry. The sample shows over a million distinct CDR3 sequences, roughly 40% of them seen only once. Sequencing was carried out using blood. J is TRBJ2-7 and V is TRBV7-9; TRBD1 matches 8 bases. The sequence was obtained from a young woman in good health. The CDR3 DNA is TGTGCCAGCAGCTTTTCGGGGACAGGACTCTACGAGCAGTACTTC. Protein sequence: CASSFSGTGLYEQYF. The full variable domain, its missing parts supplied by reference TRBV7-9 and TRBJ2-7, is DTGVSQNPRHKITKRGQNVTFRCDPISEHNRLYWYRQTLGQGPEFLTYFQNEAQLEKSRLLSDRFSAERPKGSFSTLEIQRTEQGDSAMYLCASSFSGTGLYEQYFGPGTRLTVT.